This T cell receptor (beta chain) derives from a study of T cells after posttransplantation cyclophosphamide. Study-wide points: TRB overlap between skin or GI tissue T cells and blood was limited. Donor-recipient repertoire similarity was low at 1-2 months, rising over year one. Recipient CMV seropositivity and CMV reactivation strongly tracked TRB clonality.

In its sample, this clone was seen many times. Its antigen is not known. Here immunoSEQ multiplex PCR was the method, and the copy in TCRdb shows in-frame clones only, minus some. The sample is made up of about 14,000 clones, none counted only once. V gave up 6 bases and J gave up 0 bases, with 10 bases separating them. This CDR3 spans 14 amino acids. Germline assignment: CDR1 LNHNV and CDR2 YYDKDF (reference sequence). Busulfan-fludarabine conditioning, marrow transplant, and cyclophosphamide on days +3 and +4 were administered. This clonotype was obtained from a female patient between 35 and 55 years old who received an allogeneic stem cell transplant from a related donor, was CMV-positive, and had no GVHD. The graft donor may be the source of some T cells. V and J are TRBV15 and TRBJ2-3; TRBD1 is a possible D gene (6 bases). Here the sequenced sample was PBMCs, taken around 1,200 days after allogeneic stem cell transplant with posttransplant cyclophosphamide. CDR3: CATSQGTSTDTQYF. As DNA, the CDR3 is TGTGCCACCAGTCAGGGGACGAGCACAGATACGCAGTATTTT.